The 10 T cell receptor beta chains presented below share a single source sample, sequenced in a study of blood T cell repertoires in COVID-19. Repertoires were generated with immunoSEQ multiplex PCR, while TCRdb's copy carries only in-frame clones and drops some. The table includes tens of thousands of clones, approximately 90% detected once. The source material was peripheral blood. All receptors derive from a man aged 50 to 60 with acute or convalescent COVID-19.

This sequence joins TRBV7-8 and TRBJ2-5; D is ambiguous. Germline loops: CDR1 SGHVS, CDR2 FQNEAQ. V was pared by 5 bases and J by 7 bases, with 11 bases between. The CDR3 spans 12 residues. CDR3 DNA: TGTGCCAGCAGCGTCACCCTAGGGACCCAGTACTTC. Protein product: CASSVTLGTQYF.

The chain uses TRBV5-1 and TRBJ1-1; TRBD1 aligns across 7 bases. J gave up 4 bases and V 3 bases, and 9 bases lay outside the gene matches. The CDR3 is made up of 15 amino acids. Germline lookup yields CDR1 SGHRS and CDR2 YFSETQ. CDR3 nucleotides: TGCGCCAGCAGCTCAAGCAGGGGGGTAGGCACTGAAGCTTTCTTT. It yields the protein CASSSSRGVGTEAFF.

The gene calls are TRBV6-2 or TRBV6-3 and TRBJ1-4; 8 bases match TRBD1. Looked up from germline, CDR1 is MNHEY and CDR2 is SVGEGT. The CDR3 is 14 amino acids. With 5 bases clipped from V and 8 bases from J, the junction kept 7 bases outside the gene matches. The CDR3 DNA sequence: TGTGCCAGCAGTAACGGACAGGGAACGGAAAAACTGTTTTTT. It encodes CASSNGQGTEKLFF.

The sample holds a few counts of this clone. This chain connects TRBV25-1 to TRBJ2-1; 7 bases are shared with TRBD2. Germline V gene data show CDR1 as MGHDK and CDR2 as SYGVNS. This CDR3 spans 17 amino acids. V was clipped by 7 bases and J by 0 bases; unmatched bases: 12. CDR3 protein: CASIRVRLADSYNEQFF. The DNA for the CDR3 is TGTGCCAGCATAAGGGTCAGGCTAGCGGACTCCTACAATGAGCAGTTCTTC.

The genes are TRBV27 and TRBJ2-3; TRBD1 matches at 7 bases. Germline CDR1 MNHEY, CDR2 SMNVEV (reference sequence). This CDR3 comprises 16 residues. Trimming removed 4 bases from V and 3 bases from J; junction bases left unmatched: 10. The CDR3 here is CASSSVTGVRTDTQYF. CDR3 nucleotides: TGTGCCAGCAGTTCCGTCACAGGGGTAAGAACAGATACGCAGTATTTT.

In its sample, this clone was seen once. The chain carries TRBV4-3 and TRBJ2-2, with 7 nucleotides matching TRBD1. The CDR3 loop spans 15 amino acids. V lost 4 bases to trimming and J lost 5 bases; unmatched junction nucleotides: 7. Germline lookup yields CDR1 LGHNA and CDR2 YSLEER. As DNA, the CDR3 is TGCGCCAGCAGCCCTCGGACAGGATGGACCGGGGAGCTGTTTTTT. As protein: CASSPRTGWTGELFF.

This sequence joins TRBV30 and TRBJ1-2; 8 nucleotides align to TRBD1. The CDR3 is 14 residues long. Trimming removed 3 bases from V and 5 bases from J; junction bases left unmatched: 8. Germline V gives CDR1 GTSNPN, CDR2 SVGIG (reference sequence). The CDR3 sequence: CAWSRDRGGYGYTF. Here the CDR3 DNA reads TGTGCCTGGAGCCGAGACAGGGGAGGGTATGGCTACACCTTC.

The chain is built from TRBV21-1 and TRBJ2-1; the D call in the table, TRBD2, was not verified against the DNA. TRBV21-1 is an annotated pseudogene. This CDR3 spans 15 amino acids. CDR3 amino acids: CASSNLAPPYNEQFF. CDR3 nucleotide sequence: TGTGCCAGCAGCAATCTAGCGCCCCCCTACAATGAGCAGTTCTTC.

The V and J genes are TRBV6-6 and TRBJ1-1; 9 nucleotides match TRBD1. Germline V lookup: CDR1 MNHNY, CDR2 SVGAGI (reference sequence). CDR3 size: 15 residues. The junction had 10 bases not matched to a gene; V was cut back by 2 bases and J by 9 bases. DNA for the CDR3: TGTGCCAGCAGTTACCAACAGGGGGCAGAGGCAAAAGCTTTCTTT. Translated, it gives CASSYQQGAEAKAFF.

This chain links TRBV10-2 with TRBJ2-7; TRBD2 matches at 11 bases. J was trimmed by 6 bases and V by 7 bases; bases with no gene match: 8. The CDR3 extends over 14 amino acids. Germline CDR1 and CDR2: WSHSY and SAAADI. CDR3 region: CASKLAGGSSEQYF. CDR3 sequence (DNA): TGCGCCAGCAAGCTAGCGGGAGGAAGTTCCGAGCAGTACTTC.